This TCR beta chain was sequenced for a study of regulatory T cells in long-lasting Graves disease (dated by TCRdb to the early 2020s). With regard to the full study: Patients with newly diagnosed Graves' disease had been on antithyroid drugs for under 3 months. The study took place in China and was registered as a clinical trial. Peripheral blood TCR sequencing and RNA sequencing compared persistent Graves' disease patients with newly diagnosed Graves' disease patients. A total of roughly 35 samples underwent TCR sequencing: approximately 13 from persistent and around 20 from newly diagnosed Graves' disease patients.

The library came from multiplex PCR. Sequencing used an Illumina HiSeq 4000. CDR3 regions were amplified by Arm-PCR with iRepertoire HTBI primers to construct TCR beta libraries. Before sequencing, the PCR products underwent gel purification. Turning to the authors' computational methods: Gene usage analysis of CDR3 amino acid clonotypes used the 60 to 80 TRBV and 14 to 15 TRBJ segments found across samples. COPE and FqMerger were used to merge filtered high-quality paired reads into contigs. BLAST was used to align contigs to IMGT TRBV, TRBD and TRBJ reference genes, and CDR3 was defined according to IMGT. Any clonotype with a frequency above 0.1% was classified as a highly expanded clone. Repertoire diversity was measured by Shannon entropy, and V-J evenness by the Gini coefficient. A clonotype was considered public if more than one individual shared it. TCRdb trimmed public reads at Q25 via fastp, called clones via MiXCR and kept in-frame beta chains. Identical CDR3 proteins give one entry, which carries the most common genes and DNA. The authors' filters were not applied to this entry. For this sample the table gives some 250,000 distinct CDR3 sequences, of which around 20% were detected only once. The top ten constitute roughly 14% of the sample.

The time point label on this specimen signifies: newly diagnosed GD, antithyroid drugs for less than 3 months. For both TCR sequencing and RNA sequencing, RNA was extracted from PBMCs using TRIzol. Graves' disease was diagnosed according to American Thyroid Association guidelines. The patients came from an endocrinology department in Xi'an, China. Each patient gave roughly 8.4 milliliters of peripheral blood, collected in an EDTA anticoagulant tube. Ficoll Paque Plus density gradient separation was used to isolate PBMCs, and no additional T cell sorting was done. An Agilent 2100 Bioanalyzer and agarose gel were used to check RNA quality, while a NanoDrop 2000 measured RNA concentration. Overall study outcomes, separate from this receptor: Only peripheral blood was studied, because thyroid tissue, the primary lesion, was inaccessible. A larger number of public clonotypes was shared among persistent patients (more than 2,500) than among newly diagnosed patients (around 970). Lower TCR Shannon entropy and fewer highly expanded clones were observed in persistent Graves' disease patients than in newly diagnosed patients, which suggested clonal expansion. Only the TCR beta chain was sequenced and analyzed. As a limitation, the authors acknowledged that the small sample size may reduce accuracy.

This clonotype was seen many times. Its antigen remains undetermined. Nothing much larger sits one base from this clone, and base qualities are not available. Sequenced material: peripheral blood mononuclear cells (PBMCs), taken at new diagnosis, from a patient treated with antithyroid drugs. The origin of this receptor is a female donor with Graves disease.

The CDR3 has the sequence CASSPWSNTDTQYF. The base sequence is TGTGCCAGCAGCCCCTGGAGTAACACAGATACGCAGTATTTT. The rearranged chain carries TRBV5-5 and TRBJ2-3; the D gene assignment is ambiguous. V is reduced by 4 bases and J by 2 bases, leaving a spacing of 11 bases between them. For CDR1 and CDR2, the germline V gene (reference sequence) lists SGHKS and YYEKEE. There are 14 amino acids in the CDR3, from cysteine to phenylalanine inclusive. Only CDR3 DNA is held: 42 bases, read in frame from base 1.